This T cell receptor beta chain was sequenced during a study of blood T cell repertoires in COVID-19 (dated by TCRdb to the early 2020s). At the level of the whole study: Collaborator samples came from the United States, Italy and Spain and covered acute and convalescent phases of COVID-19. Where available, HLA class I and class II types were obtained from metadata supplied by the sample provider rather than from assay-based typing. The material from the prospective study consisted of cDNA or gDNA derived from T cells, B-cell-depleted T cells, or PBMCs. Deeply sampled blood TCRbeta repertoires from subjects exposed to, actively infected with, or recovered from COVID-19 were included in the dataset. A freely available public database, intended as a resource for researchers studying the immune response to SARS-CoV-2, is where the repertoires were released. Samples came from the ongoing ImmuneRACE study (first 160 participants) plus 1,254 subjects from 6 global collaborators. A de-identified subject ID, COVID-19 status, age in years and sex were almost always included in the sample metadata.

To note about this clone: What this receptor recognizes is not known. No much larger clone is present one base from it, and per-base qualities are unavailable. Other DNA sequences in the same sample also yield this CDR3.

In the germline V gene (reference sequence), CDR1 corresponds to LNHDA and CDR2 to SQIVND. A distance of 9 bases separates the germline ends of V and J, which lose 2 bases and 2 bases respectively. The CDR3 numbers 14 residues from cysteine through phenylalanine. The DNA shown is the 42-base CDR3, in frame from base 1. Whole blood was collected in K2EDTA tubes by collaborating institutions according to the institutions' own protocols. For TCRbeta analysis, collaborators shipped samples in one of three forms: frozen whole blood, isolated PBMCs, or DNA extracted from either of those sample types. TCRbeta CDR3 regions were amplified from genomic DNA by means of the immunoSEQ Assay, a bias-controlled multiplex PCR. For the original study's pipeline: The number of nucleated cells in each sample was estimated by amplification of reference gene primers within the assay. To quantify the absolute abundance of each unique TCRbeta CDR3 rearrangement, sequence reads were collapsed and filtered. For each sample, productive Simpson clonality was calculated by taking the square root of Simpson's diversity index across productive rearrangements. TCRdb re-hosts the immuneACCESS table, in-frame sequences only. Its copies lack some clones; in the studies checked, an unresolved V gene accounts for under half of them, and the cause for the rest is not known. V, J and clone size were drawn from that table, and D and trimming were deduced from the DNA. This sample comprises 450,000 to 500,000 clones, approximately 83% of them detected only once. Of the sample, roughly 3.2% is held by the ten largest clones.

General study outcomes and caveats: The quantity of clinical and demographic metadata differed by source and by participant and was supplied without curation.

This sequence was found in a human donor in a cohort sampled during active COVID-19. Sequencing input: peripheral blood. Rearrangement joined TRBV19 to TRBJ1-2, and possibly TRBD1, on 5 matching bases. The CDR3 amino acid sequence is: CASSILGANYGYTF. At the DNA level, the sequence is TGTGCCAGTAGTATATTAGGGGCCAACTATGGCTACACCTTC.